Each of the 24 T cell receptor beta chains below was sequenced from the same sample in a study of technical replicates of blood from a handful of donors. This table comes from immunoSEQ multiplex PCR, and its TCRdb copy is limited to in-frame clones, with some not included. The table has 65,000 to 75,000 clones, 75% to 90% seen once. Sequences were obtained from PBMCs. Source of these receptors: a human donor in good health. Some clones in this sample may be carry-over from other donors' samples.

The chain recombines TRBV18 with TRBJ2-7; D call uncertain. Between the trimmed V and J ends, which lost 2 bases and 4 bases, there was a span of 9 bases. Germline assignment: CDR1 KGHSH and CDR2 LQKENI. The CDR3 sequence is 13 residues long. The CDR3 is CASSPEPLYEQYF. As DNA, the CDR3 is TGTGCCAGCTCACCAGAGCCACTTTACGAGCAGTACTTC. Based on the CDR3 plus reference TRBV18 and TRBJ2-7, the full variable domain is NAGVMQNPRHLVRRRGQEARLRCSPMKGHSHVYWYRQLPEEGLKFMVYLQKENIIDESGMPKERFSAEFPKEGPSILRIQQVVRGDSAAYFCASSPEPLYEQYFGPGTRLTVT.

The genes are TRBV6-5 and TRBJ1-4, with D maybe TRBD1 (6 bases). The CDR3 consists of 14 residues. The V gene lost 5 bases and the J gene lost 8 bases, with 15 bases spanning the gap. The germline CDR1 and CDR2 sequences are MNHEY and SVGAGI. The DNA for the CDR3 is TGTGCCAGCAGTCAAGGGGGAGAGTACGAAAAACTGTTTTTT. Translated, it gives CASSQGGEYEKLFF.

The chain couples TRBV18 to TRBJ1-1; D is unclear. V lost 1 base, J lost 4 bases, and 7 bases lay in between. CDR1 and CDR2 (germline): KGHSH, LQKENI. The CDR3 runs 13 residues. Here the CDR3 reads CASSPLEGTEAFF. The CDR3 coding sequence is TGTGCCAGCTCACCACTAGAGGGCACTGAAGCTTTCTTT.

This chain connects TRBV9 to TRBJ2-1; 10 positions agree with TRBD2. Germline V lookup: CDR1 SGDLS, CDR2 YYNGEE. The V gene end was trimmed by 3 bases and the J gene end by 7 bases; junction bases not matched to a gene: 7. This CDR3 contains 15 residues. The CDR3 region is CASSASGGAGNEQFF. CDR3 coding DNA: TGTGCCAGCAGCGCGAGCGGGGGGGCTGGAAATGAGCAGTTCTTC.

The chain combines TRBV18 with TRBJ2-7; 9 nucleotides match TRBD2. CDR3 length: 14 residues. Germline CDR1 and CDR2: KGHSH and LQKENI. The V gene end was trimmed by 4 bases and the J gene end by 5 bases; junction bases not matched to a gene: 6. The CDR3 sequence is CASSQGTSRNEQYF. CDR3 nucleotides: TGTGCCAGCTCACAGGGGACTAGCAGGAACGAGCAGTACTTC. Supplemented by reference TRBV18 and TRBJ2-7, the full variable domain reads NAGVMQNPRHLVRRRGQEARLRCSPMKGHSHVYWYRQLPEEGLKFMVYLQKENIIDESGMPKERFSAEFPKEGPSILRIQQVVRGDSAAYFCASSQGTSRNEQYFGPGTRLTVT.

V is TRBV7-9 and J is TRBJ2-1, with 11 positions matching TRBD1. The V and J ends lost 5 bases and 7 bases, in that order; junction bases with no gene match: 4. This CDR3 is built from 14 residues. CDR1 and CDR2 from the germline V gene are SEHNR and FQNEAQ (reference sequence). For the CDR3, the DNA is TGTGCCAGCAGCCGGACAGGGGGCAAAAATGAGCAGTTCTTC. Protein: CASSRTGGKNEQFF. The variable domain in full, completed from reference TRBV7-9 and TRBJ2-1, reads DTGVSQNPRHKITKRGQNVTFRCDPISEHNRLYWYRQTLGQGPEFLTYFQNEAQLEKSRLLSDRFSAERPKGSFSTLEIQRTEQGDSAMYLCASSRTGGKNEQFFGPGTRLTVL.

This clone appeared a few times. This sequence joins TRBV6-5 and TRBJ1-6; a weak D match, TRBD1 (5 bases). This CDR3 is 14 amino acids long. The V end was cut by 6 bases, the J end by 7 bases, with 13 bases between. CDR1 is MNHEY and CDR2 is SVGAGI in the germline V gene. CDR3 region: CASRLGGGNSPLHF. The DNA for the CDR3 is TGTGCCAGCAGGCTCGGGGGTGGGAATTCACCCCTCCACTTT.

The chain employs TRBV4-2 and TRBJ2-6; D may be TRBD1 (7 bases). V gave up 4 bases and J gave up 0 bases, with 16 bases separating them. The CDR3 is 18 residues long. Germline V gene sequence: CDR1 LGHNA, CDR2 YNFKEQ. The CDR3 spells CASSRGDSPLSGANVLTF. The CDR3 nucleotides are TGTGCCAGCAGCCGGGGGGACAGCCCGCTCTCTGGGGCCAACGTCCTGACTTTC.

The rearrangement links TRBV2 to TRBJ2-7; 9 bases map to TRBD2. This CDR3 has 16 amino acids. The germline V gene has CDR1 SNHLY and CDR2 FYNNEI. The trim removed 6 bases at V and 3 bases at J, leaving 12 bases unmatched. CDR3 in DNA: TGTGCCAGCAGCGCACAGCGGGGGGCAAATCTCTACGAGCAGTACTTC. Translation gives CASSAQRGANLYEQYF.

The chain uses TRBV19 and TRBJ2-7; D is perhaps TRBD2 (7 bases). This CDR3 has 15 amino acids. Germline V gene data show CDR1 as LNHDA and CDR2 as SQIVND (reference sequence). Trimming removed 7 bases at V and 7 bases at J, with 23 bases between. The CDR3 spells CASTPRAGQSIEQYF. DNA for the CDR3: TGTGCCAGTACCCCTCGAGCGGGACAATCGATTGAGCAGTACTTC.

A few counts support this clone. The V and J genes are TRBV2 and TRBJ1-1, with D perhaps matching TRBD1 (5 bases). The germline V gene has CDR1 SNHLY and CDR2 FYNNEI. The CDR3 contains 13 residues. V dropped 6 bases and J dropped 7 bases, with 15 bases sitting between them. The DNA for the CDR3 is TGTGCCAGCAGGTGGGGCCCACCTGGTGAAGCTTTCTTT. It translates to CASRWGPPGEAFF.

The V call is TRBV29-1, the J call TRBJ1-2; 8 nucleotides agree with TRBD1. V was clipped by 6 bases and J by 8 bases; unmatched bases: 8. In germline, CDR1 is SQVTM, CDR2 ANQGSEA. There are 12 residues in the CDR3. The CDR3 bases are TGCAGCGTCGGTAACAGGGGGTGGGGCTACACCTTC. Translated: CSVGNRGWGYTF.

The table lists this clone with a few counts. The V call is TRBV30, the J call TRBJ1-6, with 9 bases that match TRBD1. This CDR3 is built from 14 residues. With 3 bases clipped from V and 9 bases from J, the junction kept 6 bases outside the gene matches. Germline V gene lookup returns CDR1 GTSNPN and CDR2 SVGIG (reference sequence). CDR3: CAWSRDRGVSPLHF. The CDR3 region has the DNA TGTGCCTGGAGCAGAGACAGGGGGGTTTCACCCCTCCACTTT. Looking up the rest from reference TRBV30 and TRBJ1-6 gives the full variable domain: SQTIHQWPATLVQPVGSPLSLECTVEGTSNPNLYWYRQAAGRGLQLLFYSVGIGQISSEVPQNLSASRPQDRQFILSSKKLLLSDSGFYLCAWSRDRGVSPLHFGNGTRLTVT.

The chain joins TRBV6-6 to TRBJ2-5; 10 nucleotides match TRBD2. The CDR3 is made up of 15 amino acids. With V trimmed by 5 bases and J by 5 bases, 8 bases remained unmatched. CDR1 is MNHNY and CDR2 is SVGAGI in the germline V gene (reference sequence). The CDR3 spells CASSDSLAGAETQYF. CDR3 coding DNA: TGTGCCAGCAGTGACAGCCTAGCGGGAGCTGAGACCCAGTACTTC.

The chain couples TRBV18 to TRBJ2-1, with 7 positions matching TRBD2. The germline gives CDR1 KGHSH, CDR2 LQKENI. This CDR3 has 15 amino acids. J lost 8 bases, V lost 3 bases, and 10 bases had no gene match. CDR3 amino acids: CASSPGLVRSDEQFF. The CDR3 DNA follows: TGTGCCAGCTCACCTGGACTAGTTCGAAGCGATGAGCAGTTCTTC.

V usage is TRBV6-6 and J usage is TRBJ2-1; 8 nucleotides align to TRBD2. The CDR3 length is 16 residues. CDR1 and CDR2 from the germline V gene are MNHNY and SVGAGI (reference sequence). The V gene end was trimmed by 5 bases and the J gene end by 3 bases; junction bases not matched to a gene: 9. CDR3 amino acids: CASSPGAGDLYNEQFF. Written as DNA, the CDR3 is TGTGCCAGCAGTCCCGGAGCGGGAGATCTCTACAATGAGCAGTTCTTC.

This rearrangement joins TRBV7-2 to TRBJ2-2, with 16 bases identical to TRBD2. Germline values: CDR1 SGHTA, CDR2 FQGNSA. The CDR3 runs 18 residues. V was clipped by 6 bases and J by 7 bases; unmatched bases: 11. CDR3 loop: CASRAPGLAGGRNGELFF. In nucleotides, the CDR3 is TGTGCCAGCAGGGCCCCGGGACTAGCGGGAGGGCGGAACGGGGAGCTGTTTTTT. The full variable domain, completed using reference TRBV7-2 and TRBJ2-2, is GAGVSQSPSNKVTEKGKDVELRCDPISGHTALYWYRQSLGQGLEFLIYFQGNSAPDKSGLPSDRFSAERTGGSVSTLTIQRTQQEDSAVYLCASRAPGLAGGRNGELFFGEGSRLTVL.

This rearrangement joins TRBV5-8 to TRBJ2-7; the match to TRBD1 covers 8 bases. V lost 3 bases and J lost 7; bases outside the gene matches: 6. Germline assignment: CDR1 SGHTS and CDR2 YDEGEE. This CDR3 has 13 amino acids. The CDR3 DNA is TGTGCCAGCAGCTCGGACAGGGTCGGGGAGCAGTACTTC. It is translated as CASSSDRVGEQYF.

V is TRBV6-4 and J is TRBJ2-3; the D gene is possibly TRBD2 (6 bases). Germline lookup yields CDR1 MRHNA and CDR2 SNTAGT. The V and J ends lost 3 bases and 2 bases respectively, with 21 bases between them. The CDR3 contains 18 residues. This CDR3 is CASSERSTSLSSTDTQYF. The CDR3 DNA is TGTGCCAGCAGTGAGAGAAGTACTAGCCTTTCCTCCACAGATACGCAGTATTTT.

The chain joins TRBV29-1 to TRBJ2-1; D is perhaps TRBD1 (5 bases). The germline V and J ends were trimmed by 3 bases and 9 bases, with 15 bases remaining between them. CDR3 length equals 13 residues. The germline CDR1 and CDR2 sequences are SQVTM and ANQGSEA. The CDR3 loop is CSVDIRVDSEQFF. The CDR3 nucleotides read TGCAGCGTTGATATAAGAGTCGACAGTGAGCAGTTCTTC.

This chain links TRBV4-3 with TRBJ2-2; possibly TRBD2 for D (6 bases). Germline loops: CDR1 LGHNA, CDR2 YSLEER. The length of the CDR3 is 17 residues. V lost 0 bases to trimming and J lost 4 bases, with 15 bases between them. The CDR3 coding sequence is TGCGCCAGCAGCCAAGAAAGGGCGGGGCGAGGCACCGGGGAGCTGTTTTTT. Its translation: CASSQERAGRGTGELFF.

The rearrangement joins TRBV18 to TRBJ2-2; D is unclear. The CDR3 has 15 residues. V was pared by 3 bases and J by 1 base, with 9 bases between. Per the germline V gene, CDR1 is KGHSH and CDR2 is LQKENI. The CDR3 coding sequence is TGTGCCAGCTCACCGTTACAGTTGAACACCGGGGAGCTGTTTTTT. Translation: CASSPLQLNTGELFF.

The CDR3 sequence is CASSLARSSEQFF. The CDR3 DNA sequence: TGTGCCAGCAGCTTAGCGCGGTCCAGTGAGCAGTTCTTC. This chain connects TRBV7-8 to TRBJ2-1, with no clear D. Germline CDR1 reads SGHVS; CDR2 reads FQNEAQ. V shed 0 bases and J shed 9 bases, with 9 bases lying between them. The CDR3 totals 13 residues.

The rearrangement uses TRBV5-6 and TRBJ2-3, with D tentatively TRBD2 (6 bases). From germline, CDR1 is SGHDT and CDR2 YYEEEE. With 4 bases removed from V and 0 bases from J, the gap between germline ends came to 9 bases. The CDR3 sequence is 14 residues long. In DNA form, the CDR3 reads TGTGCCAGCAGCCCTAGCGCTAGCACAGATACGCAGTATTTT. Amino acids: CASSPSASTDTQYF.